This T cell receptor (beta chain) was found in a study of a mutant IDH1 vaccine in newly diagnosed glioma. Whole-study context: Radiotherapy alone preceded vaccination by 4-6 weeks; alternatively, vaccination started with temozolomide cycles. Antecedent treatment encompassed radiotherapy, temozolomide, or their combination; the majority received both.

The germline V gene has CDR1 SQVTM and CDR2 ANQGSEA. The CDR3 sequence is 15 residues long. As to this clone: The antigen is unknown.

Specified time point: week 23, last vaccination. Doses comprised 300 ug of mutant IDH1 20-mer peptide each, plus topical imiquimod. Assay: immunoSEQ multiplex PCR; the TCRdb copy retains only in-frame clones and omits some. Among 70,000 to 95,000 clones listed, roughly 85% were seen once. The sequences come from PBMCs, collected from a glioma patient whose treatment included an IDH1 peptide vaccine. This TCR was recovered from a woman in her forties or fifties with glioma. The V call is TRBV29-1, the J call TRBJ2-5; D is perhaps TRBD1 or TRBD2 (6 bases each). Matching the DNA end better, TRBJ2-7 makes the J call doubtful. CDR3 amino acids: CSVNPGGSPSYEQYF. The CDR3 DNA reads as TGCAGCGTCAACCCCGGGGGCTCTCCCTCCTACGAGCAGTACTTC.